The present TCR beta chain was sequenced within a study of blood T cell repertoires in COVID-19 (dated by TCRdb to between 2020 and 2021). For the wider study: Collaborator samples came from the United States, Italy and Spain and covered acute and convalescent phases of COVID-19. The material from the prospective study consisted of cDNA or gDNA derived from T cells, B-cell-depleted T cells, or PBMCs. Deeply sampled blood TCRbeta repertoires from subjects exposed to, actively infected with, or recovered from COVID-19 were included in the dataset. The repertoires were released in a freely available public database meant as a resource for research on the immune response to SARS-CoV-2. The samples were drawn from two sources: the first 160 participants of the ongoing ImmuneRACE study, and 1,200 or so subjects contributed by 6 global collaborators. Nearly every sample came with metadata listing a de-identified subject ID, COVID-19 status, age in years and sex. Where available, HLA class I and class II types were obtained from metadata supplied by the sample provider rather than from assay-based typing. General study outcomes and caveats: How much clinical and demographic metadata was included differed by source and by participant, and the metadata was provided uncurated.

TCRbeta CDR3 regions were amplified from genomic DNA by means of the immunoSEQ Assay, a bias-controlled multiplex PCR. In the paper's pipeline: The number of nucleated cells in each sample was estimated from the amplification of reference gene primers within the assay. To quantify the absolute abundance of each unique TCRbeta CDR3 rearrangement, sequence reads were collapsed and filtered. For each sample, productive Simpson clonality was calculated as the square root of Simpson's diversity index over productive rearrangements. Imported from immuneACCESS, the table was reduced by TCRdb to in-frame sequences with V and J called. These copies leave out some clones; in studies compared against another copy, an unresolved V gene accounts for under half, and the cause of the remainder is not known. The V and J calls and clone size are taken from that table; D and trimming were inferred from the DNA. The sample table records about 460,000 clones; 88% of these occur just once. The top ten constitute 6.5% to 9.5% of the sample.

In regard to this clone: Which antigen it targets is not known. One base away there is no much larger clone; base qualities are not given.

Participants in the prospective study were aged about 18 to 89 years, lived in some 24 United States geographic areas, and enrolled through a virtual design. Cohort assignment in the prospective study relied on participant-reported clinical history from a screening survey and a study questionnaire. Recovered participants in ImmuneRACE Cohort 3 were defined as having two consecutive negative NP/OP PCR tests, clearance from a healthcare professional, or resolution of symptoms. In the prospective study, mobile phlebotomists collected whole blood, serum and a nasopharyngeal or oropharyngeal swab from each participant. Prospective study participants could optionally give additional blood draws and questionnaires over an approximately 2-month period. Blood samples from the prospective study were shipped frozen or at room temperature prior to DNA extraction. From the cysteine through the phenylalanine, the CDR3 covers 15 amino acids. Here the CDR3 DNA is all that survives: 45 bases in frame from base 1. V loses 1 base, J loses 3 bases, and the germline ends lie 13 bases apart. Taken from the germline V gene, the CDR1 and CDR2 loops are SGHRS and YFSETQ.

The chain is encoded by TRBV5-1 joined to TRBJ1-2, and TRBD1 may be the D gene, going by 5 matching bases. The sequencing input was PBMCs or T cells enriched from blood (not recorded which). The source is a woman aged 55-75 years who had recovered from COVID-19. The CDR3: CASSLFRGGDYGYTF. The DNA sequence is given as TGCGCCAGCAGCTTGTTCCGCGGGGGAGACTATGGCTACACCTTC.